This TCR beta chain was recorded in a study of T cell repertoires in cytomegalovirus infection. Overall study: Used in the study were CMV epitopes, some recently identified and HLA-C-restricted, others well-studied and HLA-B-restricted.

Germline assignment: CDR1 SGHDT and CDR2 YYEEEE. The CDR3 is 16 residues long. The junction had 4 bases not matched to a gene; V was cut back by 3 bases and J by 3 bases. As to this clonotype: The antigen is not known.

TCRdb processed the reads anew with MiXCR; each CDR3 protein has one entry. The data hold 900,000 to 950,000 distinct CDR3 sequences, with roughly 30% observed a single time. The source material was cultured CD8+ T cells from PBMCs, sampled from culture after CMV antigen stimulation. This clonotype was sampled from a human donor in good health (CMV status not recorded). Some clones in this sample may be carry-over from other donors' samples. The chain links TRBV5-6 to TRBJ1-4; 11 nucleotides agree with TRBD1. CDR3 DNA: TGTGCCAGCAGCTGGGACAGGGGGTCCGCTAATGAAAAACTGTTTTTT. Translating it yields CASSWDRGSANEKLFF.